The 5 T cell receptor beta chains presented below share a single source sample, sequenced in a study of cytomegalovirus exposure and HLA in healthy donors. In the PCR, 60 Vbeta and 13 Jbeta primers were used. Here immunoSEQ multiplex PCR was the method, and the copy in TCRdb shows in-frame clones only, minus some. This sample has some 120,000 clones, with 70% to 80% found just once. Sequencing input: PBMCs. These receptors were taken from a man aged 45-65 years in good health and CMV-seronegative.

The V call is TRBV9, the J call TRBJ2-5; weak D call: TRBD2 (7 bases). The germline V and J ends were trimmed by 4 bases and 5 bases, with 24 bases remaining between them. This CDR3 has 17 residues. Germline CDR1 is SGDLS and CDR2 is YYNGEE. The CDR3 DNA reads TGTGCCAGCAGCCGACGGGGGGCAGGGGCCGTTCTTGAGACCCAGTACTTC. It is translated as CASSRRGAGAVLETQYF.

This chain joins TRBV7-2 and TRBJ2-7; 7 nucleotides align to TRBD2. The CDR3 has 13 amino acids. Trimming cost V 5 bases and J 7 bases; bases outside gene matches: 8. CDR1 SGHTA and CDR2 FQGNSA come from the germline V gene. CDR3 in DNA: TGTGCCAGCAGCGCCTATCTCGGGGGGGAGCAGTACTTC. It specifies CASSAYLGGEQYF.

This chain links TRBV11-3 with TRBJ2-5; 8 positions agree with TRBD1. There are 13 residues in the CDR3. V shed 5 bases, J shed 5 bases, and the junction held 4 bases outside the gene matches. Germline CDR1 and CDR2: SGHNT and YENEEA. CDR3 in amino acids: CASSRQGRETQYF. In DNA form, the CDR3 reads TGTGCCAGCAGCCGACAGGGGAGGGAGACCCAGTACTTC.

This rearrangement joins TRBV7-2 to TRBJ2-7, with 9 bases lining up with TRBD1. CDR3 length: 16 amino acids. Germline CDR1 SGHTA, CDR2 FQGNSA. J gave up 2 bases and V 1 base, and 6 bases lay outside the gene matches. CDR3: CASSLVSGQGAYEQYF. The CDR3 bases are TGTGCCAGCAGCTTAGTATCGGGACAGGGTGCCTACGAGCAGTACTTC.

J is TRBJ1-6 and V is TRBV7-9; 7 nucleotides match TRBD1. The germline gives CDR1 SEHNR, CDR2 FQNEAQ (reference sequence). This CDR3 has 15 residues. Trimming cost V 5 bases and J 6 bases; bases outside gene matches: 7. The CDR3 coding sequence is TGTGCCAGCAGCCAAGGGACAGTCCTTAATTCACCCCTCCACTTT. It specifies CASSQGTVLNSPLHF.